The rows below give T cell receptor beta chains drawn from one sample of a study of CD8 T cells in Susac syndrome. TCRdb analysed the immunoSEQ multiplex PCR reads with MiXCR anew, one entry per CDR3 protein. In the table there are some 200,000 distinct CDR3 sequences, 90% to 96% of which are singletons. The sample comprised CD4+ T cells from PBMCs. Source of these receptors: a human donor with Susac syndrome. The CDR3 runs from the conserved cysteine through the conserved F or W. D genes are given only for firm matches. The listing skips clone size in some rows; elsewhere it reads once, few, many or a size class.

>TRBV7-9|NA|TRBJ1-1|once
TGTGCCAGCAGCCCCACCACTGAAGCTTTCTTT
CASSPTTEAFF
>TRBV11-3|NA|TRBJ2-3|NA
TGTGCCAGCAGCCTGGCCCTGCGGCCAGATACGCAGTATTTT
CASSLALRPDTQYF
>TRBV5-1|NA|TRBJ2-1|NA
TGCGCCAGCAGCTCAACTACAGGTAGCAATGAGCAGTTCTTC
CASSSTTGSNEQFF
>TRBV12-3/TRBV12-4|TRBD1|TRBJ2-5|NA
TGTGCCAGCAGTGCGACCGGGACAGGGGTTGGGACCCAGTACTTC
CASSATGTGVGTQYF
>TRBV30|NA|TRBJ2-2|NA
TGTGCCTGGAGTGGGGAAACCGGGGAGCTGTTTTTT
CAWSGETGELFF
>TRBV6-1|NA|TRBJ1-1|NA
TGTGCCAGCAATCGGGGAAACACTGAAGCTTTCTTT
CASNRGNTEAFF
>TRBV5-1|NA|TRBJ1-4|NA
TGCGCCAGCCGCGGACAGATCTCGGCAACTAATGAAAAACTGTTTTTT
CASRGQISATNEKLFF
>TRBV10-3|TRBD2|TRBJ2-3|NA
TGTGCCGTAGCAGCGGGGGGGCCATCAGATACGCAGTATTTT
CAVAAGGPSDTQYF
>TRBV3-1|NA|TRBJ2-7|NA
TGTGCCAGCAGCGCCATGAGGCAGTACTTC
CASSAMRQYF
>TRBV9|NA|TRBJ1-3|NA
TGTGCCAGCAGCGACCAAATACTGACAGGACGTGGAAACACCATATATTTT
CASSDQILTGRGNTIYF
>TRBV25-1|TRBD2|TRBJ2-5|NA
TGTGCCAGCAGTGATGGGGGGGGAGAGACCCAGTACTTC
CASSDGGGETQYF
>TRBV12-2|NA|TRBJ1-1|NA
TGTGCAAGTCGATGGCTCAAGAACACTGAAGCTTTCTTT
CASRWLKNTEAFF
>TRBV7-3|NA|TRBJ1-2|NA
TGTGCCAGCAGCTTAACTGGCAGGGACGACTATGGCTACACCTTC
CASSLTGRDDYGYTF
>TRBV30|NA|TRBJ1-5|NA
TGTGCCTGGGCCGGGGCTGACGGTCAGCCCCAGCATTTT
CAWAGADGQPQHF
>TRBV12-3/TRBV12-4|NA|TRBJ2-1|NA
TGTGCCAGCAGTGACGCCACTAACCACCTTGGGGATGAGCAGTTCTTC
CASSDATNHLGDEQFF
>TRBV12-3/TRBV12-4|NA|TRBJ2-6|NA
TGTGCCACCGCCATTAGGACTGGGGCCAACGTCCTGACTTTC
CATAIRTGANVLTF
>TRBV19|TRBD2|TRBJ2-3|NA
TGTGCCAGTAGTAGGCCGGGACTAGCGGGGAAAGCAGATACGCAGTATTTT
CASSRPGLAGKADTQYF
>TRBV20-1|NA|TRBJ2-5|NA
TGCAGTGCTAGAGATACAGGGTCGGGAGAGACCCAGTACTTC
CSARDTGSGETQYF
>TRBV7-2|NA|TRBJ2-1|once
TGTGCCAGCAGCCCCTTTCGGAGGGAGCAGTTCTTC
CASSPFRREQFF
>TRBV30|NA|TRBJ2-3|NA
TGTGCCTGGACCCCTTTGGATACGCAGTATTTT
CAWTPLDTQYF
>TRBV6-4|NA|TRBJ1-2|once
TGTGCCAGCAGTGATACAGTTCAGGGCTATGGCTACACCTTC
CASSDTVQGYGYTF
>TRBV15|NA|TRBJ2-5|NA
TGTGCCACCAGCAGAGATGGGAGGGGGAACCAAGAGACCCAGTACTTC
CATSRDGRGNQETQYF
>TRBV5-4|TRBD1|TRBJ2-3|NA
TGTGCCAGCAGCCCGGGGACAGGGCCTCGAGTAACAGATACGCAGTATTTT
CASSPGTGPRVTDTQYF
>TRBV12-3/TRBV12-4|TRBD1|TRBJ1-2|NA
TGTGCCAGCAGTTTAGCGGTACAGGGGTCCTATGGCTACACCTTC
CASSLAVQGSYGYTF
>TRBV20-1|NA|TRBJ2-7|once
TGCAGTGCTAGAGATGTAAGAGAAGGGAACCACGAGCAGTACTTC
CSARDVREGNHEQYF
>TRBV9|NA|TRBJ1-2|NA
TGTGCCAGCAGTCCTGTCCCACTTGGCTACACCTTC
CASSPVPLGYTF
>TRBV19|NA|TRBJ2-4|NA
TGTGCCAGTAGTATACGCACAGGTTTAGCCAAAAACATTCAGTACTTC
CASSIRTGLAKNIQYF
>TRBV7-9|NA|TRBJ2-7|NA
TGTGCCAGCACCAGGTCCTACGAGCAGTACTTC
CASTRSYEQYF
>TRBV15|NA|TRBJ1-5|once
TGTGCCACCAGCAGAGAGACAGTTAATCAGCCCCAGCATTTT
CATSRETVNQPQHF
>TRBV7-2|NA|TRBJ1-6|NA
TGTGCCAGCACCGACCCCGGGGATTCACCCCTCCACTTT
CASTDPGDSPLHF
>TRBV5-1|NA|TRBJ2-3|once
TGCGCCAGCAGCTTGGCCGCAACTAGCACAAATACGCAGTATTTT
CASSLAATSTNTQYF
>TRBV30|TRBD1|TRBJ1-2|once
TGTGCCTGGACGGACAGGGAACGCCACACCTTC
CAWTDRERHTF
>TRBV12-3/TRBV12-4|NA|TRBJ1-2|NA
TGTGCCAGCAGTTTGGGGGAATCCTACTATGGCTACACCTTC
CASSLGESYYGYTF
>TRBV28|NA|TRBJ1-5|NA
TGTGCCAGCAGTTTTCCGTCTAGCAATCAGCCCCAGCATTTT
CASSFPSSNQPQHF
>TRBV24-1|NA|TRBJ2-1|NA
TGTGCCACCAGTGCAGGACAGCAAGCCTACAATGAGCAGTTCTTC
CATSAGQQAYNEQFF
>TRBV5-6|NA|TRBJ2-7|NA
TGTGCCAGCAGCTTGAGTATGGGCAGGTCGTACGAGCAGTACTTC
CASSLSMGRSYEQYF
>TRBV7-9|TRBD2|TRBJ2-5|NA
TGTGCCAGCAGCTTAACCCGGGGGGGAGAGACCCAGTACTTC
CASSLTRGGETQYF
>TRBV20-1|NA|TRBJ2-7|once
TGCAGTGCAGGGGACACCTCCTACGAGCAGTACTTC
CSAGDTSYEQYF
>TRBV18|TRBD2|TRBJ2-3|NA
TGTGCCAGCTCACCAGGGACTAGCGGGGGTCGACAGTATTTT
CASSPGTSGGRQYF
>TRBV7-2|NA|TRBJ2-2|NA
TGTGCCAGCAGCTTAGCGGTCACGAACACCGGGGAGCTGTTTTTT
CASSLAVTNTGELFF
>TRBV28|TRBD1|TRBJ2-7|NA
TGTGCCAGCAGGCTGACAGGGATATACGAGCAGTACTTC
CASRLTGIYEQYF
>TRBV30|NA|TRBJ1-1|NA
TGTGCCTGGAGTGAGGGCAGGAGGAACACTGAAGCTTTCTTT
CAWSEGRRNTEAFF
>TRBV29-1|NA|TRBJ2-5|once
TGCAGCGCCACTGCAGGGGTAGTGGAGACCCAGTACTTC
CSATAGVVETQYF
>TRBV2|NA|TRBJ1-1|NA
TGTGCCAGCAGCGAAACCTGGGACACTCAGGGAACTGAAGCTTTCTTT
CASSETWDTQGTEAFF
>TRBV19|NA|TRBJ2-7|few
TGTGCCAGTAGGGGTCCTTACGAGCAGTACTTC
CASRGPYEQYF
>TRBV7-2|NA|TRBJ2-7|NA
TGTGCCAGCGGTTTACAGTCCTACGAGCAGTACTTC
CASGLQSYEQYF
>TRBV7-2|TRBD1|TRBJ2-5|NA
TGTGCCAGCAGCCCTACAGGGGGTCCAGAGACCCAGTACTTC
CASSPTGGPETQYF
>TRBV6-5|TRBD2|TRBJ2-4|NA
TGTGCCAGCAGACCGGGACTAGCGGGGGGGCTTTTGTACTTC
CASRPGLAGGLLYF
>TRBV11-2|NA|TRBJ2-3|once
TGTGCCAGCCTGGCCACAGATACGCAGTATTTT
CASLATDTQYF
>TRBV30|NA|TRBJ1-2|NA
TGTGCCTGGAGGGGGTCTAACTATGGCTACACCTTC
CAWRGSNYGYTF
>TRBV20-1|NA|TRBJ2-5|NA
TGCAGTGCTAGTGGGCGGGGGCGCCCAGCGACCCAGTACTTC
CSASGRGRPATQYF
>TRBV6-6|NA|TRBJ1-2|NA
TGTGCCAGCAGCGAGGCGGGGCCAAATGGCTACACCTTC
CASSEAGPNGYTF
>TRBV29-1|NA|TRBJ2-7|NA
TGCAGCGTTGTCCAGGGTTTTAAATCTATCTCCTACGAGCAGTACTTC
CSVVQGFKSISYEQYF
>TRBV5-4|TRBD1|TRBJ2-7|NA
TGTGCCAGCAGCAAACCGGGACAGGGGGCCCACGAGCAGTACTTC
CASSKPGQGAHEQYF
>TRBV7-2|NA|TRBJ2-5|NA
TGTGCCAGCAGCTTTTCCGGGTCAGAGACCCAGTACTTC
CASSFSGSETQYF
>TRBV12-3/TRBV12-4|NA|TRBJ2-7|once
TGTGCCAGCAGTTTTGAGGAGGCCGAGCAGTACTTC
CASSFEEAEQYF
>TRBV6-1|NA|TRBJ1-3|NA
TGTGCCAGCAGTCCCGCGCGTCAGTTTTACTCTGGAAACACCATATATTTT
CASSPARQFYSGNTIYF
>TRBV3-1|TRBD1|TRBJ2-7|NA
TGTGCCAGCAGCTCAGATTCCGGGACAGGAAACAAGCAGTACTTC
CASSSDSGTGNKQYF
>TRBV5-1|TRBD2|TRBJ2-3|NA
TGCGCCAGCAGCTCGGGCGGCGGGGGAAGCACAGATACGCAGTATTTT
CASSSGGGGSTDTQYF